This T cell receptor (beta chain) originates from a study of T cell responses to AZD1222 COVID-19 vaccine (dated by TCRdb to the early 2020s). Regarding the study in general: AZD1222 recipients whose second dose came at about 4 weeks and those whose second dose came at about 12 weeks were combined into one group, since spike-specific TCR depth and breadth did not differ between the two schedules. Trial participants were enrolled into age subgroups of 18-55, 56-69 and 70-plus years, which contained around 150, 28 and 57 TCR-sequenced participants, respectively. TCR sequencing was performed for more than 230 trial participants, of whom around 200 were given two doses of AZD1222 and approximately 25 were given two doses of MenACWY control vaccine. Findings and caveats that apply to the study as a whole: The whole spike protein was spanned by vaccine-associated CD4 TCRs, and dominant responses were seen in regions 160-218 and 743-854. After two AZD1222 doses, both the breadth and the depth of spike-specific TCRs were significantly higher than at day 0 and than in MenACWY recipients. Reportedly, close to half of the unique spike-specific TCRs recognized epitopes lying outside the regions that are mutated in the B.1.351 and B.1.1.7 variants. Because no day 14 peak-response samples were available, the repertoires could be characterized only after the peak T cell response. Participants were mostly white British, with more females than males. The authors suggested clonal diversity may have been underestimated. Conclusions about previously exposed vaccinees are limited because only six or seven AZD1222 recipients were SARS-CoV-2 seropositive at baseline. The 56-69-year group was small, and its depth increase did not reach significance, likely because of low power.

Its CDR3 holds 13 amino acids, cysteine through phenylalanine. Kept here is only the CDR3 DNA, which spans 39 bases and is read in frame from base 1. The germline V gene encodes CDR1 SNHLY and CDR2 FYNNEI. V trim: 9 bases; J trim: 7 bases; unmatched bases: 5. With regard to this clone: The antigen it recognizes is unknown. Within one base of it there is no much larger clone, and no base qualities were kept.

Reading the label with the study, this specimen's time point is: baseline before first vaccination. Samples from vaccinated people were obtained from the UK trials COV001 and COV002, which included a single-blind randomized controlled phase 2/3 trial of AZD1222 (ChAdOx1 nCoV-19) in healthy adults. Trial participant PBMC samples were collected at day 0 and day 28 after the second dose for TCRbeta chain sequencing. The CDR3 regions of human TCRbeta chains were subjected to immunosequencing. The published analysis was carried out like this. Repertoire TCRs were matched against a reference library of SARS-CoV-2-specific TCRs generated with the MIRA antigen-specificity platform. Breadth meant the fraction of unique TCRs that were SARS-CoV-2-associated, whereas depth meant the fraction of total T cells that were SARS-CoV-2-associated. Using the MIRA data, every spike-specific TCR was mapped to the spike region that the TCR reacted to and assigned to either a CD4 or a CD8 class. Log10-transformed breadth and depth values were compared by one-way ANOVA with Sidak's multiple comparisons tests. TCRdb took this table from immuneACCESS and kept in-frame rearrangements with V and J called. Such tables lack part of the clones; where checked against another copy, unresolved V genes explain under half of the gap, and the rest is unexplained. That table gives V, J and clone size, and the DNA gave D and trimming. This sample comprises approximately 130,000 clones, 80% to 90% of them detected only once. Together, the top ten hold about 9.8% of the sample.

This receptor was obtained from an adult in good health. The sequence joins TRBV2 to TRBJ2-1; 11 nucleotides in the junction match TRBD2. The material sequenced was peripheral blood, taken on day 0 of AZD1222 vaccination. The encoded CDR3 is CARTSGEENEQFF. The DNA reads as follows: TGTGCCAGGACTAGCGGGGAAGAAAATGAGCAGTTCTTC.